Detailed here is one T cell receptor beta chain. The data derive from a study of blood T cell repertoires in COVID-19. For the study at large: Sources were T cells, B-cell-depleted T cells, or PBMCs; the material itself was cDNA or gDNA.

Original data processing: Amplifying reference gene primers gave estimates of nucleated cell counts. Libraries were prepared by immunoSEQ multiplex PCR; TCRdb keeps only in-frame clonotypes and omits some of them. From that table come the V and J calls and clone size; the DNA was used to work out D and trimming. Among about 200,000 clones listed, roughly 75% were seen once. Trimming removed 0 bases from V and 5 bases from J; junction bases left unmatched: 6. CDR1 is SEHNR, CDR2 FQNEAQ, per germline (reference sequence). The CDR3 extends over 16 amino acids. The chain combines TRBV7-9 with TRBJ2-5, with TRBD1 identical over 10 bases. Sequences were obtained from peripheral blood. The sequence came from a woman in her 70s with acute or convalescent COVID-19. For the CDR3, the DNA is TGTGCCAGCAGCTTAGCACGGGACAGGGGACGTGAGACCCAGTACTTC. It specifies CASSLARDRGRETQYF.